Reported below is one T cell receptor beta chain. The data belong to a study of patients and donors after allogeneic stem cell transplantation. MiXCR, applied by TCRdb to the RT-PCR reads, yields one record per CDR3 protein. The sample yields approximately 98,000 distinct CDR3 sequences, over 30% seen once. V gave up 5 bases and J gave up 8 bases; unmatched junction bases: 12. Germline V CDR1 and CDR2: MNHEY, SVGAGI. The CDR3 is 16 residues long. The gene calls are TRBV6-5 and TRBJ1-6; 7 nucleotides line up with TRBD1. Sequenced input: blood, either unsorted or a sorted T cell fraction (not recorded which). The TCR was taken from a human donor who was either an allogeneic HSCT recipient or a stem cell or donor lymphocyte infusion donor (not recorded which). It is not recorded whose cells these are; they may come from a transplant donor. For the CDR3, the DNA is TGTGCCAGCAGTCCCCTCCCCGGGACAGACTATTCACCCCTCCACTTT. Its translation: CASSPLPGTDYSPLHF.